Below, 25 T cell receptor beta chains from the same sample are listed, as sequenced in a study of cytomegalovirus exposure and HLA in healthy donors. The PCR had 60 Vbeta and 13 Jbeta primers. TCRdb keeps only in-frame clones here, not all; method: immunoSEQ multiplex PCR. The sample lists about 130,000 clones; roughly 74% were seen once. Material for sequencing was PBMCs. These TCRs come from a man aged 40-55 years in good health and CMV-seropositive.

V gene TRBV25-1 combines with J gene TRBJ2-1; 8 bases fit TRBD1. V shed 2 bases, J shed 7 bases, and the junction held 7 bases outside the gene matches. Germline lookup yields CDR1 MGHDK and CDR2 SYGVNS. The CDR3 loop spans 15 amino acids. The CDR3 DNA reads as TGTGCCAGCAGTGAAGACAGGGGACAGCGAAATGAGCAGTTCTTC. Protein: CASSEDRGQRNEQFF.

The table lists this clone with a few counts. V gene TRBV5-6 combines with J gene TRBJ2-7; D possibly corresponds to TRBD2 (5 bases). There are 16 residues in the CDR3. CDR1 SGHDT and CDR2 YYEEEE come from the germline V gene. V shed 1 base and J shed 1 base, with 15 bases lying between them. The CDR3 DNA reads as TGTGCCAGCAGCTTGTTCACGGGATCCGGGTCCTACGAGCAGTACTTC. This encodes CASSLFTGSGSYEQYF.

This clone came up many times. V usage is TRBV6-1 and J usage is TRBJ1-2; 10 nucleotides match TRBD1. This CDR3 has 15 amino acids. Germline-derived CDR1 and CDR2 are MNHNS and SASEGT. The trim removed 1 base at V and 6 bases at J, leaving 5 bases unmatched. DNA for the CDR3: TGTGCCAGCAGTGAAGGACAGGGGGCAATCGATGGCTACACCTTC. This encodes CASSEGQGAIDGYTF.

The rearrangement links TRBV28 to TRBJ1-2; 8 bases agree with TRBD1. Germline V gene lookup returns CDR1 MDHEN and CDR2 SYDVKM. The CDR3 is 14 amino acids. The V segment lost 8 bases and the J segment 8 bases; nucleotides outside the gene matches: 13. Written as DNA, the CDR3 is TGTGCCAGCGTTGGGACAGGTCCGTCGAGGGGCTACACCTTC. Its translation: CASVGTGPSRGYTF.

This chain uses TRBV28 with TRBJ2-7; unclear D gene. Germline V gene lookup returns CDR1 MDHEN and CDR2 SYDVKM. The V end was cut by 6 bases, the J end by 0 bases, with 12 bases between. The CDR3 length is 14 residues. CDR3 DNA sequence: TGTGCCAGCAGCCCGACTTCCAACTCCTACGAGCAGTACTTC. This codes for CASSPTSNSYEQYF.

V and J are TRBV7-9 and TRBJ1-1; TRBD1 might be the D (5 bases). The germline V gene has CDR1 SEHNR and CDR2 FQNEAQ (reference sequence). The CDR3 covers 18 residues. Trimming cost V 5 bases and J 1 base, with 23 bases left between them. The CDR3 DNA reads TGTGCCAGCAGCCCGATAACGGGGGGGATGGGAGCGAACACTGAAGCTTTCTTT. Translating gives CASSPITGGMGANTEAFF.

The chain employs TRBV29-1 and TRBJ2-5; possible D gene TRBD2, 5 bases. V lost 6 bases to trimming and J lost 3 bases, with 17 bases between them. Germline CDR1 is SQVTM and CDR2 is ANQGSEA. The CDR3 totals 14 residues. The CDR3 sequence: CSVTFKTGKETQYF. Here the CDR3 DNA reads TGCAGCGTGACGTTTAAAACGGGGAAAGAGACCCAGTACTTC.

The rearrangement links TRBV6-5 to TRBJ2-7; D perhaps matches TRBD1 (6 bases). The CDR3 consists of 14 residues. Germline V CDR1 and CDR2: MNHEY, SVGAGI. V was cut by 6 bases and J by 0 bases, with 12 bases left in between. The CDR3 nucleotides are TGTGCCAGCAGCCGGGACATGAGCTCCTACGAGCAGTACTTC. It encodes CASSRDMSSYEQYF.

The chain couples TRBV4-1 to TRBJ2-1; 12 nucleotides match TRBD2. Germline values: CDR1 MGHRA, CDR2 YSYEKL. The CDR3 is 18 amino acids. Germline trimming cut 3 bases from V and 4 bases from J; bases unmatched to any gene: 10. The CDR3, as DNA: TGCGCCAGCAGCCAGCTTCTCACTAGCGGGAGGCCATACAATGAGCAGTTCTTC. This translates into CASSQLLTSGRPYNEQFF.

This clone was recorded a few times. The chain employs TRBV28 and TRBJ1-1; no clear D gene. Trimming shortened V by 7 bases and J by 0 bases, and 12 bases separated the two germline ends. Germline V gene data show CDR1 as MDHEN and CDR2 as SYDVKM. The CDR3 loop spans 14 amino acids. The DNA of the CDR3 is TGTGCCAGCAAAGTCGGAGCTCTGAACACTGAAGCTTTCTTT. This sequence encodes CASKVGALNTEAFF.

This sequence joins TRBV6-5 and TRBJ2-7; D gene unclear. V shed 6 bases and J shed 2 bases, with 11 bases lying between them. The CDR3 runs to 13 residues. Germline CDR1 is MNHEY and CDR2 is SVGAGI. The CDR3 nucleotides are TGTGCCAGCAGGTCTACAGCTACCTACGAGCAGTACTTC. This sequence encodes CASRSTATYEQYF.

The CDR3 sequence is CASSYPSVSYEQYF. In nucleotides, the CDR3 is TGTGCCAGCAGTTACCCTAGCGTGAGCTACGAGCAGTACTTC. This rearrangement joins TRBV28 to TRBJ2-7; tentatively, D is TRBD2 (6 bases). V lost 4 bases and J 3 bases, leaving 13 bases between the germline ends. This CDR3 spans 14 amino acids. Germline CDR1 reads MDHEN; CDR2 reads SYDVKM.

The J gene is TRBJ1-1, the V gene TRBV6-5, with D perhaps matching TRBD1 (5 bases). CDR1 and CDR2 (germline): MNHEY, SVGAGI. The CDR3 totals 13 residues. V dropped 7 bases and J dropped 3 bases, with 12 bases sitting between them. DNA for the CDR3: TGTGCCAGCACCCGACAGAAGTACACTGAAGCTTTCTTT. It yields the protein CASTRQKYTEAFF.

The gene calls are TRBV10-2 and TRBJ2-3; a possible D gene is TRBD1 (5 bases). With 6 bases removed from V and 1 base from J, the gap between germline ends came to 11 bases. Germline values: CDR1 WSHSY, CDR2 SAAADI. The CDR3 covers 14 residues. The CDR3 loop is CASRLQGGTDTQYF. In nucleotides, the CDR3 is TGCGCCAGCAGGCTCCAGGGTGGCACAGATACGCAGTATTTT.

J is TRBJ2-2 and V is TRBV2; 10 bases agree with TRBD1. The ends lost 10 bases at V and 7 bases at J; junction bases unmatched: 9. This CDR3 region has 14 residues. CDR1 SNHLY and CDR2 FYNNEI come from the germline V gene. CDR3 amino acids: CATRPGQGFGELFF. Here the CDR3 DNA reads TGTGCCACTCGTCCGGGACAGGGGTTCGGGGAGCTGTTTTTT.

The chain couples TRBV15 to TRBJ2-5, with 9 nucleotides matching TRBD1. Germline V gene sequence: CDR1 LNHNV, CDR2 YYDKDF (reference sequence). V was pared by 2 bases and J by 3 bases, with 4 bases of the junction left unmatched. The CDR3 length is 15 residues. CDR3 in DNA: TGTGCCACCAGCAGACCTTGGACAGGGGAAGAGACCCAGTACTTC. As protein: CATSRPWTGEETQYF.

This clone was detected once. This chain joins TRBV4-2 and TRBJ2-1, with 9 bases fitting TRBD2. Per the germline V gene, CDR1 is LGHNA and CDR2 is YNFKEQ. The CDR3 is 14 residues long. The trim removed 3 bases at V and 6 bases at J, leaving 3 bases unmatched. CDR3 in amino acids: CASSQSRGGNEQFF. The CDR3 nucleotides are TGTGCCAGCAGCCAGTCGCGGGGGGGCAATGAGCAGTTCTTC.

This chain joins TRBV7-2 and TRBJ1-1, with 7 bases lining up with TRBD1. The germline gives CDR1 SGHTA, CDR2 FQGNSA. Unmatched junction bases numbered 5, after V lost 3 bases and J lost 1 base. The CDR3 is 15 amino acids. CDR3 sequence reads: CASSLGDRRNTEAFF. The CDR3 nucleotides are TGTGCCAGCAGCTTGGGGGACAGACGGAACACTGAAGCTTTCTTT.

The chain recombines TRBV5-1 with TRBJ1-1, with a tentative D call TRBD1 (5 bases). The CDR3 has 13 amino acids. The V and J ends lost 1 base and 5 bases respectively, with 9 bases between them. In germline, CDR1 is SGHRS, CDR2 YFSETQ. In DNA form, the CDR3 reads TGCGCCAGCAGCTTGCGGCCAGGGACTGAAGCTTTCTTT. Protein sequence: CASSLRPGTEAFF.

This clone was detected only once. The J gene is TRBJ1-5, the V gene TRBV6-6; 11 nucleotides align to TRBD1. The CDR3 runs to 16 residues. V gave up 0 bases and J gave up 5 bases; unmatched junction bases: 3. Germline loops: CDR1 MNHNY, CDR2 SVGAGI (reference sequence). The CDR3 loop is CASSYSKGQGDQPQHF. Here the CDR3 DNA reads TGTGCCAGCAGTTACTCGAAGGGACAGGGGGATCAGCCCCAGCATTTT.

This clone is a singleton in its sample. This rearrangement joins TRBV20-1 to TRBJ2-3; D ambiguous. The CDR3 is made up of 10 amino acids. Germline lookup yields CDR1 DFQATT and CDR2 SNEGSKA (reference sequence). V was pared by 3 bases and J by 6 bases, with 4 bases between. CDR3 region: CSASSDTQYF. CDR3 DNA: TGCAGTGCTAGCTCTGATACGCAGTATTTT.

The chain employs TRBV5-1 and TRBJ2-3, with TRBD1 identical over 9 bases. V lost 4 bases, J lost 7 bases, and 7 bases stayed unmatched. The V gene's germline CDR1 is SGHRS and CDR2 YFSETQ. The CDR3 totals 14 residues. The CDR3, as DNA: TGCGCCAGCAGCCTGGGACAGGGCCTGAATACGCAGTATTTT. Its protein product is CASSLGQGLNTQYF. The variable domain in full, completed from reference TRBV5-1 and TRBJ2-3, reads KAGVTQTPRYLIKTRGQQVTLSCSPISGHRSVSWYQQTPGQGLQFLFEYFSETQRNKGNFPGRFSGRQFSNSRSEMNVSTLELGDSALYLCASSLGQGLNTQYFGPGTRLTVL.

The chain combines TRBV7-9 with TRBJ2-1; D might be TRBD2 (7 bases). Germline V gives CDR1 SEHNR, CDR2 FQNEAQ (reference sequence). V was clipped by 5 bases and J by 4 bases, with 18 bases between them. CDR3 length: 16 residues. The CDR3 spells CASSHQGGGTYNEQFF. CDR3 coding DNA: TGTGCCAGCAGCCACCAGGGCGGGGGCACTTACAATGAGCAGTTCTTC.

A few counts support this clone. The V call is TRBV2, the J call TRBJ2-2, with 7 bases that match TRBD2. V lost 4 bases and J lost 4; bases outside the gene matches: 9. The CDR3 totals 16 residues. Germline CDR1 reads SNHLY; CDR2 reads FYNNEI. This chain's CDR3 is CASSGGAGRGTGELFF. The CDR3 bases are TGTGCCAGCAGTGGAGGAGCAGGGAGGGGCACCGGGGAGCTGTTTTTT.

The chain uses TRBV19 and TRBJ1-5; weak D call: TRBD1 (5 bases). The CDR3 has 15 amino acids. Germline V gene lookup returns CDR1 LNHDA and CDR2 SQIVND (reference sequence). Trimming removed 7 bases from V and 9 bases from J, with 22 bases in between. The chain's CDR3 is CASKGRQYPKRPQHF. CDR3 coding DNA: TGTGCCAGTAAGGGAAGACAGTACCCTAAGAGGCCCCAGCATTTT.